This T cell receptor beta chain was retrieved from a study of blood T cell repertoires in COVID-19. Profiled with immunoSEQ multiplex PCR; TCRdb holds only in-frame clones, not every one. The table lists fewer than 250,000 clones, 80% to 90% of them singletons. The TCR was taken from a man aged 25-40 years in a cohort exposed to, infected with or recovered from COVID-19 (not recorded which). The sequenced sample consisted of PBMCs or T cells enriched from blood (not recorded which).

CDR3 DNA sequence: TGTGCCAGCAGACAGGGGGTGACCTACAATGAGCAGTTCTTC. Protein sequence: CASRQGVTYNEQFF. This rearrangement joins TRBV25-1 to TRBJ2-1, with TRBD1 matching 8 bases. Germline CDR1 MGHDK, CDR2 SYGVNS. The length of the CDR3 is 14 residues. V lost 6 bases and J lost 2; bases outside the gene matches: 3. Variable domain in full (rest from reference TRBV25-1 and TRBJ2-1): EADIYQTPRYLVIGTGKKITLECSQTMGHDKMYWYQQDPGMELHLIHYSYGVNSTEKGDLSSESTVSRIRTEHFPLTLESARPSHTSQYLCASRQGVTYNEQFFGPGTRLTVL.